This T cell receptor beta chain appears in the sequencing data of a study of T cells in Graves' hyperthyroidism and ophthalmopathy. The TCR beta CDR3 regions underwent amplification using RNA transcripts as the source. RT-PCR in the first round (using the HTBI primer set) targeted the TCR CDR3. TCRdb reprocessed the multiplex PCR reads with MiXCR, giving one entry per CDR3 protein. The sample holds fewer than 650,000 distinct CDR3 sequences, 40% to 50% seen once. Overall study findings and caveats: Most expanded thyroid clonotypes above 0.001 recurred in blood. Median prediction lead before ophthalmopathy onset was around 7 months with the model.

This clonotype appeared many times. Its antigen is unidentified. Lactation, pregnancy, other autoimmune disease or uncontrolled infection excluded patients. The origin of this receptor is an adult woman with Graves' disease, either hyperthyroidism or ophthalmopathy (not recorded which). Sequencing was performed on peripheral blood or thyroid tissue (not recorded which).

The CDR3 nucleotides are TGCGCCAGCAGCTTGAACAGGGCGAACACCGGGGAGCTGTTTTTT. Protein sequence: CASSLNRANTGELFF. The chain carries TRBV5-1 and TRBJ2-2; perhaps TRBD1 as D (6 bases). Trimming cost V 1 base and J 0 bases, with 7 bases left between them. The CDR3 is 15 amino acids. CDR1 is SGHRS, CDR2 YFSETQ, per germline.